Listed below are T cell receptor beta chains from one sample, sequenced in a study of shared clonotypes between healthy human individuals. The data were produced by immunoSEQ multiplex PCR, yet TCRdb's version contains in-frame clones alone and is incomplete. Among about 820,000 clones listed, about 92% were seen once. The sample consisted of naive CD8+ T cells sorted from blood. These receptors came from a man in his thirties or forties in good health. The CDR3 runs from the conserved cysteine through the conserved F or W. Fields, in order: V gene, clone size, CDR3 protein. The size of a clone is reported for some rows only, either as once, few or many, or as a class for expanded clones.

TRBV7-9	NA	CASSSMGGRNEQFF
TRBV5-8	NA	CASSLGRVGPFF
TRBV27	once	CASRLWGVDRANNEQFF
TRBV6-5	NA	CASSYTGTGGNEQYF
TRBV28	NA	CASSLLSGETQYF
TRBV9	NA	CASSSRAHEQYF
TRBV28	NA	CASSLSLGGQDLSYEQYF
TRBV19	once	CASSIRTGRWNTEAFF
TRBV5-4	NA	CASSSTGVEQYF
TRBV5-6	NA	CASSPPRTSSQETQYF
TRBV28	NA	CASSAGSYEQYF
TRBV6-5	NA	CASTPLFPGDTEAFF
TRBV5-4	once	CASSEIPRTKQETQYF
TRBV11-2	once	CASSLWQARATNEKLFF
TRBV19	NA	CASSPAGDSTYEQYF
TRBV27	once	CASSYPTGELFF
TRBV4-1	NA	CASSTRTGDMNTEAFF
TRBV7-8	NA	CASSLVGRESNNEQFF
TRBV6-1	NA	CASPSGSYEQYF
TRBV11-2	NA	CASSSDGNEQYF
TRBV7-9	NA	CASSSQRTEAFF
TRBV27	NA	CASSHPGLETQYF
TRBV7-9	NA	CASSLGVAGGNTGELFF
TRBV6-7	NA	CASSYSIKSIWRSTDTQYF
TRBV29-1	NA	CSVDGGLAGQETQYF
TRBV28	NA	CASSFREAGELFF
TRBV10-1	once	CASSDRPGRGPNTEAFF
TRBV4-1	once	CASTQVMGDEQFF
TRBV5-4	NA	CASRMAGEETQYF
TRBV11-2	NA	CASRHRVSSYNEQFF
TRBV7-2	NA	CASSPGTPKNPYEQYF
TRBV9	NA	CASSVGWDRTGELFF
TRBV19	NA	CASSSETGELFF
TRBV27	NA	CASSFGRAPHYEQYF
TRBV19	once	CASSQRWRDGDNEQFF
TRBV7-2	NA	CASSRGGLGQGVYEQYF
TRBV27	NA	CASSLTTGNTEAFF